Listed below are T cell receptor beta chains from one sample, sequenced in a study of regulatory and conventional T cells in RAG deficiency. This table comes from immunoSEQ multiplex PCR, and its TCRdb copy is limited to in-frame clones, with some not included. The table lists several hundred clones, under 95% of them singletons. Input material: Tregs sorted from blood. These receptor sequences come from a human donor with RAG deficiency presenting as severe combined immunodeficiency. CDR3s include the opening cysteine and the closing phenylalanine or tryptophan. Each record gives: clone size, V gene, D gene, J gene, CDR3 protein, CDR3 DNA. The D gene is left open where the match is weak. Only some rows state a clone size, as once, few, many or a class for expanded clones.

size: -
V: TRBV9
D: -
J: TRBJ2-3
CDR3: CASSVGWRADTQYF
DNA: TGTGCCAGCAGCGTAGGATGGAGGGCAGATACGCAGTATTTT

size: -
V: TRBV5-1
D: TRBD1
J: TRBJ2-7
CDR3: CASSLAGTGLYEQYF
DNA: TGCGCCAGCAGCTTGGCCGGGACAGGGTTGTACGAGCAGTACTTC

size: -
V: TRBV9
D: -
J: TRBJ1-1
CDR3: CASSVEGVGGAFF
DNA: TGTGCCAGCAGCGTAGAAGGAGTAGGTGGAGCTTTCTTT

size: -
V: TRBV19
D: -
J: TRBJ2-5
CDR3: CASSPGGRDTQETQYF
DNA: TGTGCCAGTAGTCCAGGAGGTCGGGACACCCAAGAGACCCAGTACTTC

size: -
V: TRBV5-4
D: -
J: TRBJ2-6
CDR3: CASTRHFSPSSGANVLTF
DNA: TGTGCCAGCACCCGACACTTTTCACCCTCCTCTGGGGCCAACGTCCTGACTTTC

size: -
V: TRBV7-9
D: -
J: TRBJ2-7
CDR3: CASSLNGAYEQYF
DNA: TGTGCCAGCAGCTTAAATGGGGCCTACGAGCAGTACTTC

size: -
V: TRBV5-4
D: TRBD1
J: TRBJ2-5
CDR3: CARRSRTGLQETQYF
DNA: TGTGCCCGCAGATCTAGGACAGGCCTACAAGAGACCCAGTACTTC

size: -
V: TRBV11-3
D: TRBD2
J: TRBJ2-7
CDR3: CASSLGTTGEQYF
DNA: TGTGCCAGCAGCTTGGGGACTACAGGCGAGCAGTACTTC

size: -
V: TRBV21-1
D: -
J: TRBJ2-6
CDR3: CASRSTQQSRANVLTF
DNA: TGTGCCAGCAGAAGCACACAACAAAGTCGGGCCAACGTCCTGACTTTC

size: once
V: TRBV5-1
D: -
J: TRBJ2-7
CDR3: CASSLEWGAYEQYF
DNA: TGCGCCAGCAGCTTGGAGTGGGGAGCCTACGAGCAGTACTTC

size: -
V: TRBV28
D: -
J: TRBJ2-3
CDR3: CASSLWTGWDTQYF
DNA: TGTGCCAGCAGTTTATGGACCGGTTGGGATACGCAGTATTTT

size: -
V: TRBV7-7
D: -
J: TRBJ2-6
CDR3: CASSACNSATKSGQRPDF
DNA: TGTGCCAGCAGCGCATGCAATAGTGCCACAAAGTCGGGCCAACGTCCTGACTTC

size: -
V: TRBV1
D: -
J: TRBJ2-6
CDR3: CTSRQLSLCKSRANVLTF
DNA: TGCACCAGCAGACAACTTAGTTTGTGCAAAAGTCGGGCCAACGTCCTGACTTTC

size: -
V: TRBV7-7
D: -
J: TRBJ2-5
CDR3: CASSSIQETQYF
DNA: TGTGCCAGCAGCTCCATACAAGAGACCCAGTACTTC

size: -
V: TRBV7-9
D: -
J: TRBJ2-7
CDR3: CASSLVYRDKKYF
DNA: TGTGCCAGCAGCTTAGTGTACCGGGACAAGAAGTACTTC

size: -
V: TRBV7-9
D: -
J: TRBJ1-2
CDR3: CASSLNYGYTF
DNA: TGTGCCAGCAGCTTGAACTATGGCTACACCTTC

size: -
V: TRBV28
D: TRBD1
J: TRBJ1-2
CDR3: CASSWTGYGYTF
DNA: TGTGCCAGCAGTTGGACAGGCTATGGCTACACCTTC

size: -
V: TRBV28
D: TRBD1
J: TRBJ2-4
CDR3: CASSSRGTGGNSAKNIQYF
DNA: TGTGCCAGCAGTTCACGGGGGACAGGCGGGAATAGCGCCAAAAACATTCAGTACTTC

size: -
V: TRBV5-1
D: -
J: TRBJ2-2
CDR3: CASSLFRGRDLDPGELFF
DNA: TGCGCCAGCAGCTTGTTCCGGGGTCGGGACCTTGATCCCGGGGAGCTGTTTTTT

size: once
V: TRBV18
D: -
J: TRBJ2-7
CDR3: CASSPSAYEQYF
DNA: TGTGCCAGCTCACCTTCGGCCTACGAGCAGTACTTC

size: -
V: TRBV7-7
D: -
J: TRBJ2-6
CDR3: CASSRTTVPQSRANVLTF
DNA: TGTGCCAGCAGCCGTACGACAGTGCCACAAAGTCGGGCCAACGTCCTGACTTTC

size: -
V: TRBV7-9
D: -
J: TRBJ2-1
CDR3: CASSPSIEQFF
DNA: TGTGCCAGCAGCCCCTCGATTGAGCAGTTCTTC

size: -
V: TRBV6-5
D: -
J: TRBJ1-5
CDR3: CASSPGTYLNQPQHF
DNA: TGTGCCAGCAGCCCCGGGACCTATCTTAATCAGCCCCAGCATTTT

size: -
V: TRBV5-1
D: -
J: TRBJ1-2
CDR3: CASSLAGVYGYTF
DNA: TGCGCCAGCAGCTTAGCGGGGGTCTACGGCTACACCTTC

size: -
V: TRBV27
D: -
J: TRBJ1-1
CDR3: CASSLSRSGDTEAFF
DNA: TGTGCCAGCAGTTTATCAAGGTCTGGGGACACTGAAGCTTTCTTT

size: -
V: TRBV7-2
D: -
J: TRBJ2-1
CDR3: CASSLDSSPHNEQFF
DNA: TGTGCCAGCAGCTTAGATTCCAGTCCGCACAATGAGCAGTTCTTC

size: -
V: TRBV9
D: -
J: TRBJ2-1
CDR3: CASSVVGNSYNEQFF
DNA: TGTGCCAGCAGCGTAGTAGGCAATTCCTACAATGAGCAGTTCTTC

size: -
V: TRBV15
D: -
J: TRBJ2-7
CDR3: CATSRGTRGEQYF
DNA: TGTGCCACCAGCAGAGGGACAAGGGGCGAGCAGTACTTC

size: -
V: TRBV13
D: TRBD1
J: TRBJ2-3
CDR3: CASSRHGWAGGFTDTQYF
DNA: TGTGCCAGCAGTCGCCATGGTTGGGCAGGGGGTTTCACAGATACGCAGTATTTT

size: -
V: TRBV4-2
D: TRBD1
J: TRBJ2-2
CDR3: CASSQLGQGAGGELFF
DNA: TGTGCCAGCAGCCAGCTAGGACAGGGGGCGGGCGGGGAGCTGTTTTTT

size: once
V: TRBV6-6
D: TRBD1
J: TRBJ1-6
CDR3: CAIRPGGGYSPLHF
DNA: TGTGCCATCAGACCAGGGGGCGGGTATTCACCCCTCCACTTT

size: -
V: TRBV7-9
D: TRBD1
J: TRBJ2-7
CDR3: CASSLAWVQGATYEQYF
DNA: TGTGCCAGCAGCTTAGCGTGGGTACAGGGGGCTACCTACGAGCAGTACTTC

size: -
V: TRBV7-9
D: -
J: TRBJ2-6
CDR3: CASSLTASGANVLTF
DNA: TGTGCCAGCAGCTTGACAGCCTCTGGGGCCAACGTCCTGACTTTC

size: -
V: TRBV2
D: -
J: TRBJ1-2
CDR3: CASCEGGVGYTF
DNA: TGTGCCAGCTGTGAGGGGGGGGTAGGCTACACCTTC

size: few
V: TRBV30
D: -
J: TRBJ2-3
CDR3: CAWNRDTSTDTQYF
DNA: TGTGCCTGGAACCGGGACACCAGCACAGATACGCAGTATTTT

size: -
V: TRBV2
D: -
J: TRBJ1-2
CDR3: CASSEGGVGYTF
DNA: TGTGCCAGCAGTGAGGGGGGGGTAGGCTACACCTTC